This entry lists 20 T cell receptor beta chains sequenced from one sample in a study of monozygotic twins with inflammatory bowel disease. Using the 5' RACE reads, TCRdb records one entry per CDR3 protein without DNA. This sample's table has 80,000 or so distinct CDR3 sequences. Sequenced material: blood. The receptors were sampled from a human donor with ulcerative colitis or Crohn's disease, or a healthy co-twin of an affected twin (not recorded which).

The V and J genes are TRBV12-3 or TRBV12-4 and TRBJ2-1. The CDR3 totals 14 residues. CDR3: CATGTSDSYNEQFF.

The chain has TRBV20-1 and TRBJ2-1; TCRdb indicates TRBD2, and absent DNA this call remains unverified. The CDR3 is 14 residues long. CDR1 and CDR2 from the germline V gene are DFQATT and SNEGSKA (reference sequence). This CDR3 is CSARDPTAQFEQFF.

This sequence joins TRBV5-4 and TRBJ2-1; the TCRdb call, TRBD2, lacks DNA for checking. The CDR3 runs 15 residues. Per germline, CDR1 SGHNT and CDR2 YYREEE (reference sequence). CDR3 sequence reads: CASSPHQRGQNEQFF.

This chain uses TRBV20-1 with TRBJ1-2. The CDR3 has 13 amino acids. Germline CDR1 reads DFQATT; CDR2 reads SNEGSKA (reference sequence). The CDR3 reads CSARDQSRYGYTF.

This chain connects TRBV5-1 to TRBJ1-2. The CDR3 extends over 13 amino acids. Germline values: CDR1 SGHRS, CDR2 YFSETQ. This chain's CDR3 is CASSLVVNYGYTF.

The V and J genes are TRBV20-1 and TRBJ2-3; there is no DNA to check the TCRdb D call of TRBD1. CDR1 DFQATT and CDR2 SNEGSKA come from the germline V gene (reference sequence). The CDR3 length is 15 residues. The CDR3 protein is CSARTLAGTTDTQYF.

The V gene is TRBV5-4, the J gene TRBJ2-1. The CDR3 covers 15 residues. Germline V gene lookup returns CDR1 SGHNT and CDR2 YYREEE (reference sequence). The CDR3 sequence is CASSLVGRAHNEQFF.

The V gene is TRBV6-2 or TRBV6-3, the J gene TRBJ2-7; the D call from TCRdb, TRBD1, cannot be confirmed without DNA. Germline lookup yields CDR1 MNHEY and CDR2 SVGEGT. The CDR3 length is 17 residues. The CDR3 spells CASSTLRTGGVSYEQYF.

The CDR3: CASSLDRGSGNTIYF. The chain combines TRBV7-9 with TRBJ1-3; TCRdb calls TRBD1, which cannot be checked without DNA. The CDR3 runs 15 residues. CDR1 and CDR2 (germline): SEHNR, FQNEAQ (reference sequence).

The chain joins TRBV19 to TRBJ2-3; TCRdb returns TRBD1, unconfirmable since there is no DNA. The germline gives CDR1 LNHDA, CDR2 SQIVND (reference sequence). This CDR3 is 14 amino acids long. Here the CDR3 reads CASSIVGRTDTQYF.

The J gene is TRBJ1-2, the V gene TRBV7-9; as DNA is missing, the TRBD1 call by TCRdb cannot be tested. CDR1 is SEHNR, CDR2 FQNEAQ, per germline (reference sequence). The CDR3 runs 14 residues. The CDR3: CASSSGWTGDGYTF.

The CDR3: CASSLEGTGDYNEQFF. The genes are TRBV28 and TRBJ2-1; TCRdb's assignment of TRBD1 cannot be checked, as there is no DNA. From germline, CDR1 is MDHEN and CDR2 SYDVKM. The CDR3 is 16 residues long.

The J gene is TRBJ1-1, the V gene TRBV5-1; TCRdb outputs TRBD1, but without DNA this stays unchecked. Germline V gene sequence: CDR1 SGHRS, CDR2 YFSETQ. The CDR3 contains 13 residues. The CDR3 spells CASSFQGALEAFF.

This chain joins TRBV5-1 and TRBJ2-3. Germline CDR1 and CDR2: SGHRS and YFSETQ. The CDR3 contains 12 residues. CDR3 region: CASSLNGEVQYF.

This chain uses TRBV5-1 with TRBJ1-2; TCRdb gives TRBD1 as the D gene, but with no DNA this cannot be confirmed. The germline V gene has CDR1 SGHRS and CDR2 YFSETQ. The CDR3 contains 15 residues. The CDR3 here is CASTLPGQTNYGYTF.

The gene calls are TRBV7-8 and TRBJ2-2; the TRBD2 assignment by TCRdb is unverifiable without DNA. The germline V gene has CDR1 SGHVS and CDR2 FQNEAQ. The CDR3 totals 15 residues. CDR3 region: CASSGRSFDTGELFF.

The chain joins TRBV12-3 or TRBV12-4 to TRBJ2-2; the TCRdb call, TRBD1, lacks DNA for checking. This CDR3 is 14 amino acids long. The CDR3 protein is CASSWTGTAGELFF.

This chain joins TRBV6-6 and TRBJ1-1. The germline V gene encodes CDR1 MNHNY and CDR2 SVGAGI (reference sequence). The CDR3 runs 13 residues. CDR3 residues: CASSYVGETEAFF.

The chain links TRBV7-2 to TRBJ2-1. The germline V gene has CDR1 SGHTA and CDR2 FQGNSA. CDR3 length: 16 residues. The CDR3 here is CASGHASGRSYNEQFF. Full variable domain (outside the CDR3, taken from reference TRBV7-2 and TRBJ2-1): GAGVSQSPSNKVTEKGKDVELRCDPISGHTALYWYRQSLGQGLEFLIYFQGNSAPDKSGLPSDRFSAERTGGSVSTLTIQRTQQEDSAVYLCASGHASGRSYNEQFFGPGTRLTVL.

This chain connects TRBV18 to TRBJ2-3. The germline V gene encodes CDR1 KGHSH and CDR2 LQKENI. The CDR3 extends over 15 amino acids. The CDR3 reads CASSPGRTNTDTQYF.